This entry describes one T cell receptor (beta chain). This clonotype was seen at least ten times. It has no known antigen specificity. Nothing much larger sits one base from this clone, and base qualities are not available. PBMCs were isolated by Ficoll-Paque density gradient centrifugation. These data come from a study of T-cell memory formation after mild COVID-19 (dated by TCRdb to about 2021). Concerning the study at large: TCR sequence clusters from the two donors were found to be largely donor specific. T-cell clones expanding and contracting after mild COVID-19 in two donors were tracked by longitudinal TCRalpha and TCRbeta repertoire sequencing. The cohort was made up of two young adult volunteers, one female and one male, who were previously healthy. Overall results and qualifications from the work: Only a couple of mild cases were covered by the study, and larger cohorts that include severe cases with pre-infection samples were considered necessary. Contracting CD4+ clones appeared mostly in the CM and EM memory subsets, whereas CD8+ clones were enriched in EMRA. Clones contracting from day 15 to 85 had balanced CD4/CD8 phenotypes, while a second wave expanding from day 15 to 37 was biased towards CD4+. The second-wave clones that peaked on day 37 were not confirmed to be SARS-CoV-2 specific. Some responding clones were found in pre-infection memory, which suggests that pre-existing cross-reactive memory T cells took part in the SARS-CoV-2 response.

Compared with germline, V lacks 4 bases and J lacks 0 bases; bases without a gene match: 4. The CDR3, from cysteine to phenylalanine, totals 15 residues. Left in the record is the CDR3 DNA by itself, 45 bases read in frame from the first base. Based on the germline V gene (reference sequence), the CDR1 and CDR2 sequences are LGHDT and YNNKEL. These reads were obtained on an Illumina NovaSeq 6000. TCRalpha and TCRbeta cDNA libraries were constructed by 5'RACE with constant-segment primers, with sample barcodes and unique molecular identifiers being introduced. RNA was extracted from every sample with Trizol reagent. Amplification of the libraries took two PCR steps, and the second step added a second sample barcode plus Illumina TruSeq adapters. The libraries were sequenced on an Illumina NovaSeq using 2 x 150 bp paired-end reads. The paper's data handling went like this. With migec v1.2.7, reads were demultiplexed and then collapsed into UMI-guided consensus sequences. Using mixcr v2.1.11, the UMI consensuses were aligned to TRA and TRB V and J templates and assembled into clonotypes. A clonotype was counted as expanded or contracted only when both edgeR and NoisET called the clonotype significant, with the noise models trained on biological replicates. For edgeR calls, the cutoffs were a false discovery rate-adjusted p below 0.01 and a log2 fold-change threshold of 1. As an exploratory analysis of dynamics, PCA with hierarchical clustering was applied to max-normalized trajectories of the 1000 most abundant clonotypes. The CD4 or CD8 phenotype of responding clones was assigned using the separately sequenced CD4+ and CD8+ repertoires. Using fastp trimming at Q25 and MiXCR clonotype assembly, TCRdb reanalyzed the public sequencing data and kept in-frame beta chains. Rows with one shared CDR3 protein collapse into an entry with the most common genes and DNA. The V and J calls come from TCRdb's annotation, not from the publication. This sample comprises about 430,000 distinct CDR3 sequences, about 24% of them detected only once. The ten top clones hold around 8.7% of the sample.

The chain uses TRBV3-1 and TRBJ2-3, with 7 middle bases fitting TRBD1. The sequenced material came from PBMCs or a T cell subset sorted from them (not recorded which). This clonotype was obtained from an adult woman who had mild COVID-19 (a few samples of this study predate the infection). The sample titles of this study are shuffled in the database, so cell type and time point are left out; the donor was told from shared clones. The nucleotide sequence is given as TGTGCCAGCAGCCCGACAGGGACAAGCACAGATACGCAGTATTTT. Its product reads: CASSPTGTSTDTQYF.